A selection of T cell receptor beta chains follows, all from one sample in a study of cytomegalovirus exposure and HLA in healthy donors. Data came from immunoSEQ multiplex PCR; TCRdb stores just in-frame clones and leaves some out. The profile shows tens of thousands of clones, 70% to 80% of them singletons. Sequencing used PBMCs. These receptors were taken from a man aged 18-30 years in good health and CMV-seropositive. The CDR3 runs from the conserved cysteine through the conserved F or W. The D gene is left open where the match is weak. The size of a clone is reported for some rows only, either as once, few or many, or as a class for expanded clones.

clone_size j_call d_call v_call cdr3_nt cdr3_aa
. TRBJ1-2 TRBD1 TRBV30 TGTGCCTGGAGTATACAGGGGGCGGGTGGCTACACCTTC CAWSIQGAGGYTF
. TRBJ2-1 . TRBV30 TGTGCCTGGAGTGTACAAGGTAGAGGAGAGCAGTTCTTC CAWSVQGRGEQFF
. TRBJ1-1 TRBD1 TRBV29-1 TGCAGCGTCGGGGGACAGCTAGTAATCGAAGCTTTCTTT CSVGGQLVIEAFF
. TRBJ1-1 TRBD1 TRBV25-1 TGTGCCAGCAGTGTGGGGACAGGGGGCGTTTCTGAAGCTTTCTTT CASSVGTGGVSEAFF
once TRBJ2-7 TRBD1 TRBV29-1 TGCAGCGTTGTGTGGCAGGGGGCCTCCTACGAGCAGTACTTC CSVVWQGASYEQYF
. TRBJ1-1 . TRBV18 TGTGCCAGCTCACCGGACATGGTGAACACTGAAGCTTTCTTT CASSPDMVNTEAFF
. TRBJ2-5 . TRBV6-5 TGTGCCAGCAGTTACTCGGGGAGCCCCCAAGAGACCCAGTACTTC CASSYSGSPQETQYF
. TRBJ2-7 . TRBV30 TGTGCCTGGATCCCGAGGCTCTCCTACGAGCAGTACTTC CAWIPRLSYEQYF
. TRBJ2-7 . TRBV5-6 TGTGCCAGCAGCATGAGCCTGGACAGATCACTCTACGAGCAGTACTTC CASSMSLDRSLYEQYF
. TRBJ1-2 . TRBV28 TGTGCCAGCACCAAAAGGGGGGGATTAGGGAGCTACACCTTC CASTKRGGLGSYTF
. TRBJ1-4 TRBD1 TRBV6-5 TGTGCCAGCAGCACCACCGGGACAGGGTCTGAAAAACTGTTTTTT CASSTTGTGSEKLFF
. TRBJ1-5 TRBD1 TRBV30 TGTGCCTGGAGTGGGGGACAGTATAGCAATCAGCCCCAGCATTTT CAWSGGQYSNQPQHF
. TRBJ1-5 TRBD1 TRBV4-1 TGCGCCAGCAGCCAAGATATCCGGGACAGAGGCAATCAGCCCCAGCATTTT CASSQDIRDRGNQPQHF
. TRBJ1-1 . TRBV30 TGTGCCTGGAGTGGTTCGACAGGAGCTTTCTTT CAWSGSTGAFF
. TRBJ2-7 . TRBV13 TGTGCCAGCAGCTTCGAGAGGGCTCCCTACGAGCAGTACTTC CASSFERAPYEQYF
. TRBJ1-2 TRBD1 TRBV30 TGTGCCTGGAGCCCGGACAGGGACGGGGGCTACACCTTC CAWSPDRDGGYTF
. TRBJ2-6 . TRBV30 TGTGCCGGGGAGATAGCTGGGGCCAACGTCCTGACTTTC CAGEIAGANVLTF
many TRBJ1-2 . TRBV12-2 TGTGCAAGTCGCTTAGATCGGGTACCCGGCTACACCTTC CASRLDRVPGYTF
. TRBJ1-2 TRBD1 TRBV6-4 TGTGCCAGCAGTGACAGCTCAGGGGGCGTCTATGGCTACACCTTC CASSDSSGGVYGYTF
. TRBJ2-5 . TRBV5-8 TGTGCCAGCAGCTTGATGAGCGATCGCCTCCAAGAGACCCAGTACTTC CASSLMSDRLQETQYF
once TRBJ2-3 . TRBV5-8 TGTGCCAGCAGCTTCGGGGACATTGACACAGATACGCAGTATTTT CASSFGDIDTDTQYF
few TRBJ2-5 . TRBV2 TGTGCCAGCAGTGAATCAGAGGTGGGGACCCAGTACTTC CASSESEVGTQYF
. TRBJ1-4 TRBD1 TRBV2 TGTGCCAGCAGAGATCATTTTCAGGGGGCTGAAAAACTGTTTTTT CASRDHFQGAEKLFF
. TRBJ2-1 TRBD1 TRBV5-1 TGCGCCAGCAGCTTGGGACAGGGTGTTGATGAGCAGTTCTTC CASSLGQGVDEQFF
. TRBJ1-4 TRBD1 TRBV6-5 TGTGCCAGCAGAGGGACAGGGAATGAAAAACTGTTTTTT CASRGTGNEKLFF
once TRBJ2-1 . TRBV30 TGTGCCTGGAGTGATAAGCGGGTTGGGGTTTCGTACAATGAGCAGTTCTTC CAWSDKRVGVSYNEQFF
. TRBJ1-4 TRBD1 TRBV6-1 TGTGCCAGCAGGGGGACAGGGGCCGGTGAAAAACTGTTTTTT CASRGTGAGEKLFF
. TRBJ1-2 . TRBV7-9 TGTGCCAGCACCGCTAGCTTAAACTATGGCTACACCTTC CASTASLNYGYTF
. TRBJ1-5 . TRBV15 TGTGCCACCAGCCCTGGGAGGGGTCAGCCCCAGCATTTT CATSPGRGQPQHF
. TRBJ2-1 TRBD2 TRBV29-1 TGCAGCGCCTGGCCCTTCTTCGGTGGGAGGGCCAATGAGCAGTTCTTC CSAWPFFGGRANEQFF
. TRBJ1-6 . TRBV6-5 TGTGCCAGCATCGGAGGGGGGGCAGGGAATTCACCCCTCCACTTT CASIGGGAGNSPLHF
. TRBJ1-2 . TRBV29-1 TGCAGCGCCCCAAGGGGTAGCTCTGGCTACACCTTC CSAPRGSSGYTF
. TRBJ2-1 TRBD2 TRBV9 TGTGCCTCAGCGGGAGGCCTTTACAATGAGCAGTTCTTC CASAGGLYNEQFF
once TRBJ1-3 . TRBV9 TGTGCCAGCAGCTTGGGGGGAGCTGGAAACACCATATATTTT CASSLGGAGNTIYF
once TRBJ1-6 . TRBV6-1 TGTGCCAGCAGTGCTTTAGTCATCGGAGATTCACCCCTCCACTTT CASSALVIGDSPLHF
. TRBJ1-1 . TRBV30 TGTGCCTGGAGTGTAGTTCTTCATCTGCAGGGTACCAAAACCCGGTCCACTGAAGCTTTCTTT CAWSVVLHLQGTKTRSTEAFF
. TRBJ2-7 . TRBV5-1 TGCGCCAGCAGCCACAAGGACAGTTCCTACGAGCAGTACTTC CASSHKDSSYEQYF
few TRBJ1-1 TRBD1 TRBV6-5 TGTGCCAGCAGTTGGGGACAGGGGGCCCCTGAAGCTTTCTTT CASSWGQGAPEAFF
few TRBJ1-5 . TRBV5-8 TGTGCCAGCAGCCCCCTCTTGGGCGATCAGCCCCAGCATTTT CASSPLLGDQPQHF
. TRBJ2-3 . TRBV4-1 TGCGCCAGCAGCCAAGTATGGCCAGGGATAAACACAGATACGCAGTATTTT CASSQVWPGINTDTQYF
. TRBJ2-7 . TRBV18 TGTGCCAGCTCACCGGCCAGCTCCTACGAGCAGTACTTC CASSPASSYEQYF
. TRBJ2-1 . TRBV19 TGTGCCAGTACTGCGGGGAACAATGAGCAGTTCTTC CASTAGNNEQFF
. TRBJ2-6 . TRBV6-4 TGTGCCAGCAGTGTGACAGGTTTCTCTGGGGCCAACGTCCTGACTTTC CASSVTGFSGANVLTF
. TRBJ1-6 . TRBV11-2 TGTGCCAGCACCCCGGGGTTGAGTTCACCCCTCCACTTT CASTPGLSSPLHF
. TRBJ2-7 . TRBV1 TGCACCAGCAGCCCCCCGGGACAGGGGCTCTACGAGCAGTACTTC CTSSPPGQGLYEQYF
. TRBJ2-1 TRBD1 TRBV28 TGTGCCAGCAGTCCACAGGGGTTGCAGTTCTTC CASSPQGLQFF
once TRBJ2-1 TRBD2 TRBV4-1 TGCGCCAGCAGCCGGTTGGAGCGGGGGGCCTACAATGAGCAGTTCTTC CASSRLERGAYNEQFF
. TRBJ2-6 . TRBV6-1 TGTGCCAGCAGTTCCGGGGCTGGGGCCAACGTCCTGACTTTC CASSSGAGANVLTF